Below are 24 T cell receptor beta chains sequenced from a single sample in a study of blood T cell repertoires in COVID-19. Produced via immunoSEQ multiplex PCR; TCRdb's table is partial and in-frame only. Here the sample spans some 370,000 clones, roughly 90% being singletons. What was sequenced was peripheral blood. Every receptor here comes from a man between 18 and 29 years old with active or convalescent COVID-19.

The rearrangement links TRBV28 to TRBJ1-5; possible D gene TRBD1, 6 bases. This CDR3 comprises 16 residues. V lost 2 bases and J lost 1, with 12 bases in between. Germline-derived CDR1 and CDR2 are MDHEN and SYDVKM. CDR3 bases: TGTGCCAGCAGTTTAATTGGGGGCGGCAGCAATCAGCCCCAGCATTTT. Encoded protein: CASSLIGGGSNQPQHF. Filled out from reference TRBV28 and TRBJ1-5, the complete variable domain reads DVKVTQSSRYLVKRTGEKVFLECVQDMDHENMFWYRQDPGLGLRLIYFSYDVKMKEKGDIPEGYSVSREKKERFSLILESASTNQTSMYLCASSLIGGGSNQPQHFGDGTRLSIL.

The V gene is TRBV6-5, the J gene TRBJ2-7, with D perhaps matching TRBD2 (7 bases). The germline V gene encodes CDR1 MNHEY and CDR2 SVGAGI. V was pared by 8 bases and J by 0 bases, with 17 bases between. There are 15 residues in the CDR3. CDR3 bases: TGTGCCAGCGCCTACACGGGGGGCATCTCCTACGAGCAGTACTTC. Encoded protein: CASAYTGGISYEQYF.

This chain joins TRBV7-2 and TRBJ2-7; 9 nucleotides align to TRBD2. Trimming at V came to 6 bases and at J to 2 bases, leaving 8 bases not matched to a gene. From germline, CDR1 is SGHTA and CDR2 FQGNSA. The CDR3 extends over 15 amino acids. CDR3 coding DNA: TGTGCCAGCAGATCTAATAGCGGGAGTACCTACGAGCAGTACTTC. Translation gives CASRSNSGSTYEQYF.

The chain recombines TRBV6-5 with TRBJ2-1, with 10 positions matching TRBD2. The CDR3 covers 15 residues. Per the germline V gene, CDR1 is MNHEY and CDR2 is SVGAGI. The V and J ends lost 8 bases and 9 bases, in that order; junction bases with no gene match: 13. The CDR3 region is CASGAVGAGGGEQFF. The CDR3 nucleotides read TGTGCCAGCGGGGCCGTCGGAGCGGGAGGGGGTGAGCAGTTCTTC.

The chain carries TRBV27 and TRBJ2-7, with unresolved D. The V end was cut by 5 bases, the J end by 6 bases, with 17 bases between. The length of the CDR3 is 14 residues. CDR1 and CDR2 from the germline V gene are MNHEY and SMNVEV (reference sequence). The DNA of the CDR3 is TGTGCCAGCAGTCCTGTCACCCCTCGGGTCGAGCAGTACTTC. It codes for CASSPVTPRVEQYF.

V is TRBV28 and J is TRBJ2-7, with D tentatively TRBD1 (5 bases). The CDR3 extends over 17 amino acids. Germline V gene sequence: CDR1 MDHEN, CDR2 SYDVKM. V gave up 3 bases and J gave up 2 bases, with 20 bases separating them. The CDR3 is CASSFGRSGLMPYEQYF. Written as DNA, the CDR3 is TGTGCCAGCAGTTTCGGTCGTTCAGGGCTTATGCCCTACGAGCAGTACTTC.

The CDR3 region is CASSEWTGQGNTIYF. The CDR3 nucleotides are TGTGCCAGCAGTGAATGGACAGGCCAAGGAAACACCATATATTTT. V gene TRBV6-1 combines with J gene TRBJ1-3; TRBD1 matches 7 bases. V was clipped by 2 bases and J by 4 bases; unmatched bases: 5. The CDR3 totals 15 residues. Germline CDR1 is MNHNS and CDR2 is SASEGT.

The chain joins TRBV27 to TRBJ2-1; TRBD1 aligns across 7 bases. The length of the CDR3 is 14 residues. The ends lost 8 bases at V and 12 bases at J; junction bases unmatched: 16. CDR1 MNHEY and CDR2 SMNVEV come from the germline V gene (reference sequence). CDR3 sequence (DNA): TGTGCCAGCCTAATTCGTCTAGGGGGCGGTAGGCAGTTCTTC. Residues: CASLIRLGGGRQFF.

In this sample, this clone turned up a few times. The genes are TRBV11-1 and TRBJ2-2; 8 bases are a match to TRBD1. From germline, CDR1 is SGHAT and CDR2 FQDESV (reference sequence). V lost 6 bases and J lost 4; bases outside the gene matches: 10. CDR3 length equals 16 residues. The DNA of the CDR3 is TGTGCCAGCAGTCCCGGACAGGGATGGGGCACCGGGGAGCTGTTTTTT. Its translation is CASSPGQGWGTGELFF.

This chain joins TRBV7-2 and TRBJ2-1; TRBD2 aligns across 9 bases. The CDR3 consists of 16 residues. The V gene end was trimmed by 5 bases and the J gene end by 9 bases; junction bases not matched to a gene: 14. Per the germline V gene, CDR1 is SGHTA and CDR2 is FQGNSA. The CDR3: CASSVFYFSGSSEQFF. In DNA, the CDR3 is TGTGCCAGCAGCGTCTTCTATTTTAGCGGGAGTAGTGAGCAGTTCTTC.

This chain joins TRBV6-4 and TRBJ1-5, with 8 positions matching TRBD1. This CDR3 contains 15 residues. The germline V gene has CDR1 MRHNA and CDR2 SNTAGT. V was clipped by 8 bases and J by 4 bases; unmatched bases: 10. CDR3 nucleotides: TGTGCCAGCTATGCGGGACAGGTTGTGAATCAGCCCCAGCATTTT. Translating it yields CASYAGQVVNQPQHF.

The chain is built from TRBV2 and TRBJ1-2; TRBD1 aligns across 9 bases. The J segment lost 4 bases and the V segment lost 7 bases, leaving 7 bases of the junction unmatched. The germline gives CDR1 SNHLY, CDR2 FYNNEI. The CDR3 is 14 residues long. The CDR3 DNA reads TGTGCCAGCATTGGGACAGGGCCAATCTATGGCTACACCTTC. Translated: CASIGTGPIYGYTF.

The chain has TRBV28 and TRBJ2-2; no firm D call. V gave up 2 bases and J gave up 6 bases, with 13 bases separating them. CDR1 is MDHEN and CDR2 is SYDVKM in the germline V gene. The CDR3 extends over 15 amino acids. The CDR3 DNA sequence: TGTGCCAGCAGTTTAGAGGTACGCGCGTCCGGGGAGCTGTTTTTT. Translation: CASSLEVRASGELFF.

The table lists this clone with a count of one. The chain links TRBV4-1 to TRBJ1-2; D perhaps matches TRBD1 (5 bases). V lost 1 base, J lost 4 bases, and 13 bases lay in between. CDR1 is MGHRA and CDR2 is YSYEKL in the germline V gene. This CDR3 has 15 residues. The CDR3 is CASSQGLGQSYGYTF. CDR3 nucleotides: TGCGCCAGCAGCCAAGGGTTGGGGCAGAGCTATGGCTACACCTTC.

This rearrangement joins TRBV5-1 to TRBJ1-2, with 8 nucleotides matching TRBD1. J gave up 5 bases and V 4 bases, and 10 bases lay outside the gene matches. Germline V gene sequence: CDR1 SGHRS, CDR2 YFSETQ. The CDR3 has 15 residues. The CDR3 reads CASSPWTGSSYGYTF. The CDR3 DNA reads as TGCGCCAGCAGCCCCTGGACAGGGTCGAGTTATGGCTACACCTTC.

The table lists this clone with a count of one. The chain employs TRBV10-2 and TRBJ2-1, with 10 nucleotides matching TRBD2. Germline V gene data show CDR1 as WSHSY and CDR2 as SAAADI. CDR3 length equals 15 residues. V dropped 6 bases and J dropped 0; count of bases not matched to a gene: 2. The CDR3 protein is CASRGLASSYNEQFF. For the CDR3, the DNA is TGCGCCAGCAGGGGACTAGCGTCCTCCTACAATGAGCAGTTCTTC.

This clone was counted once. Here the CDR3 DNA reads TGTGCCAGCAGCTTGTACGACAGGTCGAATGAAAAACTGTTTTTT. It specifies CASSLYDRSNEKLFF. The rearrangement joins TRBV5-6 to TRBJ1-4, with D possibly TRBD1 on 6 matching bases. This CDR3 contains 15 residues. Germline assignment: CDR1 SGHDT and CDR2 YYEEEE. V lost 1 base to trimming and J lost 5 bases, with 12 bases between them.

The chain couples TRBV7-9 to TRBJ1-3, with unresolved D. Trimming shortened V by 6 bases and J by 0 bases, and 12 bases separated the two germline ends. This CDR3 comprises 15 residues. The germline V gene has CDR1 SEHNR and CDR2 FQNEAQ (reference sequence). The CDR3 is CASRSSLISGNTIYF. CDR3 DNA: TGTGCCAGCAGATCATCACTGATCTCTGGAAACACCATATATTTT.

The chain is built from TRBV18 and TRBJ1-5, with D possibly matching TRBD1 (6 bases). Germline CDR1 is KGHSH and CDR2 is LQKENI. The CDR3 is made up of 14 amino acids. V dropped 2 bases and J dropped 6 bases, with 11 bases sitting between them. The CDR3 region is CASSPSGVGQPQHF. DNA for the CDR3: TGTGCCAGCTCACCATCAGGGGTAGGTCAGCCCCAGCATTTT.

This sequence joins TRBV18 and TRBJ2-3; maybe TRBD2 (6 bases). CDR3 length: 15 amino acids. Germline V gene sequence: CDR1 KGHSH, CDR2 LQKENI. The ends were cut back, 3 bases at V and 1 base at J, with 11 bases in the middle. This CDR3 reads CASSPTGARTDTQYF. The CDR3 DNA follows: TGTGCCAGCTCACCGACGGGAGCCCGCACAGATACGCAGTATTTT. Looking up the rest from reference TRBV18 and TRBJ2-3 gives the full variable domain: NAGVMQNPRHLVRRRGQEARLRCSPMKGHSHVYWYRQLPEEGLKFMVYLQKENIIDESGMPKERFSAEFPKEGPSILRIQQVVRGDSAAYFCASSPTGARTDTQYFGPGTRLTVL.

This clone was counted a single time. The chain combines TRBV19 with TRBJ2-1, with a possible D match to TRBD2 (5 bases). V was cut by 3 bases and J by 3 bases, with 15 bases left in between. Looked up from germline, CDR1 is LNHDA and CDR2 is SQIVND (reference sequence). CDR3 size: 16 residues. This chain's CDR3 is CASSIQVGMIYNEQFF. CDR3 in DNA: TGTGCCAGTAGTATTCAAGTCGGGATGATCTACAATGAGCAGTTCTTC.

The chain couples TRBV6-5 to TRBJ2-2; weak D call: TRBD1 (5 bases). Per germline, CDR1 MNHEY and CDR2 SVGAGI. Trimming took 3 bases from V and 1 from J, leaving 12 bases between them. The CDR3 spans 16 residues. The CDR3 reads CASSYGASLNTGELFF. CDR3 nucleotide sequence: TGTGCCAGCAGTTATGGGGCCTCTCTGAACACCGGGGAGCTGTTTTTT.

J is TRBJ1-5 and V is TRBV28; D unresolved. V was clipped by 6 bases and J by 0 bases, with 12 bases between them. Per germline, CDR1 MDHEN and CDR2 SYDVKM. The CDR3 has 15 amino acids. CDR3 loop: CASRPDTSSNQPQHF. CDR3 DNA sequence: TGTGCCAGCAGACCTGACACCTCTAGCAATCAGCCCCAGCATTTT. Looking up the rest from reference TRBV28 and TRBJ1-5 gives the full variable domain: DVKVTQSSRYLVKRTGEKVFLECVQDMDHENMFWYRQDPGLGLRLIYFSYDVKMKEKGDIPEGYSVSREKKERFSLILESASTNQTSMYLCASRPDTSSNQPQHFGDGTRLSIL.

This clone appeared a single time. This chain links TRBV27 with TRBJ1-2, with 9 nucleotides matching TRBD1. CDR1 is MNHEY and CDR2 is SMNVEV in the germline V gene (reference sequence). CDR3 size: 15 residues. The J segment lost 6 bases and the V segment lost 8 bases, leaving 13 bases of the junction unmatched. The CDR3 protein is CASYPHGTGRDGYTF. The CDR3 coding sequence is TGTGCCAGCTACCCCCACGGGACAGGGAGGGATGGCTACACCTTC.